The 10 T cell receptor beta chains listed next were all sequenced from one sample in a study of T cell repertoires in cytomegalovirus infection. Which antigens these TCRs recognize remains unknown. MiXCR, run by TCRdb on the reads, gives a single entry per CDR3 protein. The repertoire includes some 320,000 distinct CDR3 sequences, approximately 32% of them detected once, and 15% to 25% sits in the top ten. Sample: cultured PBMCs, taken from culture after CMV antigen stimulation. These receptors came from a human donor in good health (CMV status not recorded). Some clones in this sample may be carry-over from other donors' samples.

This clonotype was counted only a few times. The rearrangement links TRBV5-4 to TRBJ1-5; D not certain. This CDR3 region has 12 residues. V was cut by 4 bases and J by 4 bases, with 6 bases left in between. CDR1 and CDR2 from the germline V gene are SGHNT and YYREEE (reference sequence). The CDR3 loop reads CASSVYNQPQHF. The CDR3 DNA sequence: TGTGCCAGCAGCGTTTATAATCAGCCCCAGCATTTT.

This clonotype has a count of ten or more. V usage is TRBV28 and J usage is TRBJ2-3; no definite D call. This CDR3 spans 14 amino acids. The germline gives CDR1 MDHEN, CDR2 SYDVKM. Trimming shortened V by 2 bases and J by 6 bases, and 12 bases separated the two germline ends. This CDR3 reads CASSLPFMADTQYF. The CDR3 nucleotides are TGTGCCAGCAGTTTACCTTTTATGGCGGATACGCAGTATTTT.

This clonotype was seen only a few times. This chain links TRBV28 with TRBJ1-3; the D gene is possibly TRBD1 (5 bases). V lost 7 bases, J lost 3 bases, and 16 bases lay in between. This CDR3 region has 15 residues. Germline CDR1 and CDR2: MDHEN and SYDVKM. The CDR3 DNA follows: TGTGCCAGCACCTTCAGGGTTGGAAGTGGAAACACCATATATTTT. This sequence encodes CASTFRVGSGNTIYF.

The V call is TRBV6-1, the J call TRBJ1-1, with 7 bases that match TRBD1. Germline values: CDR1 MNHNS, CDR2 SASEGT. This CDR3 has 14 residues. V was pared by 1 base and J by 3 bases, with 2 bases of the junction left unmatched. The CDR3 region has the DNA TGTGCCAGCAGTGAAGACAGGGGCGACACTGAAGCTTTCTTT. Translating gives CASSEDRGDTEAFF.

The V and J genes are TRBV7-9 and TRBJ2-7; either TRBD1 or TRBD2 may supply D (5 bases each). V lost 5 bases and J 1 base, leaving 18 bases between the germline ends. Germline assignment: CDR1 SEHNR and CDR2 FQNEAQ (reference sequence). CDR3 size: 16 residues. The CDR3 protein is CASSEGPPKGSYEQYF. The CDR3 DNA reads TGTGCCAGCAGCGAGGGACCGCCAAAAGGGTCCTACGAGCAGTACTTC.

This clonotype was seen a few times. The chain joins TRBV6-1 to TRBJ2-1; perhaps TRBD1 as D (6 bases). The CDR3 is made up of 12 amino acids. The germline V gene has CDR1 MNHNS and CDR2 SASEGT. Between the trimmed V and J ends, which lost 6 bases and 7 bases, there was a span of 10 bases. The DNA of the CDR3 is TGTGCCAGCAGCAAGGACAGAAATGAGCAGTTCTTC. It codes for CASSKDRNEQFF.

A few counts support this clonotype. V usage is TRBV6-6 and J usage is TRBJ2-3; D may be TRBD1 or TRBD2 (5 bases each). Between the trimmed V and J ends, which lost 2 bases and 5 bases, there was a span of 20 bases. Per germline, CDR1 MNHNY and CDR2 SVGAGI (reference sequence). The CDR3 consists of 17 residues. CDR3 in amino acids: CASSYPQGRVGGDTQYF. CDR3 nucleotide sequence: TGTGCCAGCAGTTACCCGCAGGGCCGTGTTGGGGGAGATACGCAGTATTTT.

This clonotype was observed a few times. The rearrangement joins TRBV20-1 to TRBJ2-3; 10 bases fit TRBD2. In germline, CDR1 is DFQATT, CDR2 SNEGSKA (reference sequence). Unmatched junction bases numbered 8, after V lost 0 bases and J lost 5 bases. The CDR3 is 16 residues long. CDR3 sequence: CSARDPLAGEEDTQYF. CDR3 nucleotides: TGCAGTGCTAGAGACCCCCTAGCGGGGGAGGAAGATACGCAGTATTTT.

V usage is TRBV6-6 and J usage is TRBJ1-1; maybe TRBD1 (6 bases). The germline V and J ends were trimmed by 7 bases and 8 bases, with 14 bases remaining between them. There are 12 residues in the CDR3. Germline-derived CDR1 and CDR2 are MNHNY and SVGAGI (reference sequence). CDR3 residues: CASKTGTTEAFF. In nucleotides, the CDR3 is TGTGCCAGCAAGACGGGGACAACCGAAGCTTTCTTT.

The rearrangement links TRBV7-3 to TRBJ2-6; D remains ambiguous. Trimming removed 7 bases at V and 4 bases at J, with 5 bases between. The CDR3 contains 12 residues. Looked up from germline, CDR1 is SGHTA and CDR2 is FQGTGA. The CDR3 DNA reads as TGTGCCAGCATGTCAGGGGCCAACGTCCTGACTTTC. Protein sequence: CASMSGANVLTF.